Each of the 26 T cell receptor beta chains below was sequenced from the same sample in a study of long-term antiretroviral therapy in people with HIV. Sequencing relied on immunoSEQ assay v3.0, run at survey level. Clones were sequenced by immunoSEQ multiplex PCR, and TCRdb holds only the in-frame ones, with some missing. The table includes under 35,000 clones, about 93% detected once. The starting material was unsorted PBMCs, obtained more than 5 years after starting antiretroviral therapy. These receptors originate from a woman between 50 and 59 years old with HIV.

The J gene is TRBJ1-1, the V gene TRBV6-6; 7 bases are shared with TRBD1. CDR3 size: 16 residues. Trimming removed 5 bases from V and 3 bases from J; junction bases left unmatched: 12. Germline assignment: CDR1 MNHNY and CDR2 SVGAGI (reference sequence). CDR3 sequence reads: CASSPTGTAWDTEAFF. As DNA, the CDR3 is TGTGCCAGCAGTCCTACCGGGACAGCGTGGGACACTGAAGCTTTCTTT.

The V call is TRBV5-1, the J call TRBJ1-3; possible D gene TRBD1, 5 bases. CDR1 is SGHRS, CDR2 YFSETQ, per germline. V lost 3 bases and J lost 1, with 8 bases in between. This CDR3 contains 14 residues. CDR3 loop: CASSSGTSGNTIYF. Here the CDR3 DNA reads TGCGCCAGCAGCTCCGGGACTTCTGGAAACACCATATATTTT.

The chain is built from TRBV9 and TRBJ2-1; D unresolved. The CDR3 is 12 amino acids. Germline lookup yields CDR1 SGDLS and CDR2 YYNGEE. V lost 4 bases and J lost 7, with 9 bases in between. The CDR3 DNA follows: TGTGCCAGCAGCCCAGAGAAGAATGAGCAGTTCTTC. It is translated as CASSPEKNEQFF. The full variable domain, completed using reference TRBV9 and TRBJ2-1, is DSGVTQTPKHLITATGQRVTLRCSPRSGDLSVYWYQQSLDQGLQFLIQYYNGEERAKGNILERFSAQQFPDLHSELNLSSLELGDSALYFCASSPEKNEQFFGPGTRLTVL.

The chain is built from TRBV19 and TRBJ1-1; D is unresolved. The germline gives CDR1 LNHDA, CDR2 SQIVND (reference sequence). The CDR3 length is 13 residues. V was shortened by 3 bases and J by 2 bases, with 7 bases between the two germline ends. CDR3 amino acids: CASSMNSNTEAFF. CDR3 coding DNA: TGTGCCAGTAGTATGAACAGTAACACTGAAGCTTTCTTT.

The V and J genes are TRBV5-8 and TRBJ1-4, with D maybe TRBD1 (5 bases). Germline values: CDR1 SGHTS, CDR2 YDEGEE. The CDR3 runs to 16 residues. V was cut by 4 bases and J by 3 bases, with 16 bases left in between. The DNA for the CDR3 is TGTGCCAGCAGCCGCGGGGGGGAGGTGGCTAATGAAAAACTGTTTTTT. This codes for CASSRGGEVANEKLFF.

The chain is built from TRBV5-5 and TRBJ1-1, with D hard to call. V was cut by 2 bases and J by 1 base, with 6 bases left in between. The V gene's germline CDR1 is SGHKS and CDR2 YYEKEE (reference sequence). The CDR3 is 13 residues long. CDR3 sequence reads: CASSFNTNTEAFF. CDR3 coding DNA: TGTGCCAGCAGCTTTAACACGAACACTGAAGCTTTCTTT.

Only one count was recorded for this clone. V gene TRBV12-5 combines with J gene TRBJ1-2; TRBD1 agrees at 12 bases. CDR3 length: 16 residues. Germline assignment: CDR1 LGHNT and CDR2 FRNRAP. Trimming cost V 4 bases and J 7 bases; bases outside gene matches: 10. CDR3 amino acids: CASGSGTGGRSSGYTF. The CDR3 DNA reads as TGTGCTAGTGGTTCCGGGACAGGGGGCAGAAGTAGTGGCTACACCTTC.

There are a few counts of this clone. The CDR3 sequence is CATSRENTEAFF. CDR3 coding DNA: TGTGCCACCAGCAGAGAGAACACTGAAGCTTTCTTT. V is TRBV15 and J is TRBJ1-1; no reliable D call. With 0 bases removed from V and 1 base from J, the gap between germline ends came to 0 bases. CDR3 size: 12 residues. The germline gives CDR1 LNHNV, CDR2 YYDKDF (reference sequence). The whole variable domain, remainder taken from reference TRBV15 and TRBJ1-1, is DAMVIQNPRYQVTQFGKPVTLSCSQTLNHNVMYWYQQKSSQAPKLLFHYYDKDFNNEADTPDNFQSRRPNTSFCFLDIRSPGLGDTAMYLCATSRENTEAFFGQGTRLTVV.

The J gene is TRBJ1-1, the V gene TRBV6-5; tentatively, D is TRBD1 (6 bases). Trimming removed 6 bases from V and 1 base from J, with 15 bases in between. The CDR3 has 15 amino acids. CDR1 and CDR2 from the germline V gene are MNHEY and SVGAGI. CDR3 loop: CASSRPPGANTEAFF. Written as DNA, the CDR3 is TGTGCCAGCAGCCGACCTCCAGGGGCGAACACTGAAGCTTTCTTT.

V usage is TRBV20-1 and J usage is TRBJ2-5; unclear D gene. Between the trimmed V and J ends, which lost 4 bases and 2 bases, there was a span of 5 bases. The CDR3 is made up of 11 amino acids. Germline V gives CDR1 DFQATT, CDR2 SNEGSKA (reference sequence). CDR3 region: CSANIQETQYF. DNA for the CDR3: TGCAGTGCTAACATTCAAGAGACCCAGTACTTC.

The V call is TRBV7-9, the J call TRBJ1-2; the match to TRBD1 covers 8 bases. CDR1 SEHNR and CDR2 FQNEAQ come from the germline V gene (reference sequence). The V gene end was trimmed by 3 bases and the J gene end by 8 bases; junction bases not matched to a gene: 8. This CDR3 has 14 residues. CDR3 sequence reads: CASSLADRVYGYTF. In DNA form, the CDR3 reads TGTGCCAGCAGCTTGGCGGACAGGGTTTACGGCTACACCTTC.

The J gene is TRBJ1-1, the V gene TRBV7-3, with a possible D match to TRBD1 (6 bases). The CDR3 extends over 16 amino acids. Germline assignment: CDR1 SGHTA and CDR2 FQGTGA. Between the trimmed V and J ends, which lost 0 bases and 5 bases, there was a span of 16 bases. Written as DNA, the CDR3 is TGTGCCAGCAGCTTAACGGACCGGGGGGCGAGGACTGAAGCTTTCTTT. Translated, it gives CASSLTDRGARTEAFF. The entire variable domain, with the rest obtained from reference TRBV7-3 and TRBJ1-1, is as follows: GAGVSQTPSNKVTEKGKYVELRCDPISGHTALYWYRQSLGQGPEFLIYFQGTGAADDSGLPNDRFFAVRPEGSVSTLKIQRTERGDSAVYLCASSLTDRGARTEAFFGQGTRLTVV.

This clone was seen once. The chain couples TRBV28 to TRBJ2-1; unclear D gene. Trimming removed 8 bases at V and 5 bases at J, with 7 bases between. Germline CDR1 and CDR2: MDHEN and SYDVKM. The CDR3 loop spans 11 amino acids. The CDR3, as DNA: TGTGCCAGCGGCAGCCACAATGAGCAGTTCTTC. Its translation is CASGSHNEQFF.

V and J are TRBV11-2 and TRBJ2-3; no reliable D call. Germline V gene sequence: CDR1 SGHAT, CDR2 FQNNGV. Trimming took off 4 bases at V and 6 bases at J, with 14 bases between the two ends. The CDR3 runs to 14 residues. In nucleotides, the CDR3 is TGTGCCAGCAGCTCCTCCCCGTTCTGGGATACGCAGTATTTT. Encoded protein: CASSSSPFWDTQYF.

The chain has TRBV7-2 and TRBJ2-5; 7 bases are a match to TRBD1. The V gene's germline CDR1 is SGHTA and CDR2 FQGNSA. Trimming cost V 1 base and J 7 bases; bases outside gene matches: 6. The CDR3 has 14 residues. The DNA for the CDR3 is TGTGCCAGCAGCTTAGTAGGGACAGATGGGACCCAGTACTTC. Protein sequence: CASSLVGTDGTQYF.

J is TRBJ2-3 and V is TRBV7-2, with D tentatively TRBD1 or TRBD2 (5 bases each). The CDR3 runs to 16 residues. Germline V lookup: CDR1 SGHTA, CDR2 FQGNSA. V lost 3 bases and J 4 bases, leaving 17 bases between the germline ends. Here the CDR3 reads CASSLYGAGSSDTQYF. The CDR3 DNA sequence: TGTGCCAGCAGCTTGTACGGGGCAGGGTCATCAGATACGCAGTATTTT.

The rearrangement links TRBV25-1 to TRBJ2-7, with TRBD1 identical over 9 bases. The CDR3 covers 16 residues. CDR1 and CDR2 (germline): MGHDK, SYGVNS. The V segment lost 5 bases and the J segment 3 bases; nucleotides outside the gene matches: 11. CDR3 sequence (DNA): TGTGCCAGCAGTCAAGCCGGGACAGGGACCGACTACGAGCAGTACTTC. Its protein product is CASSQAGTGTDYEQYF.

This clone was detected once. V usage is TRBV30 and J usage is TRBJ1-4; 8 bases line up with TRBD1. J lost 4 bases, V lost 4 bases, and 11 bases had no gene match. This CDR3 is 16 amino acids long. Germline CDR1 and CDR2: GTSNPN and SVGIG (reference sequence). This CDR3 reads CAWTRPGTGFNEKLFF. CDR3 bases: TGTGCCTGGACCCGCCCCGGGACAGGTTTTAATGAAAAACTGTTTTTT.

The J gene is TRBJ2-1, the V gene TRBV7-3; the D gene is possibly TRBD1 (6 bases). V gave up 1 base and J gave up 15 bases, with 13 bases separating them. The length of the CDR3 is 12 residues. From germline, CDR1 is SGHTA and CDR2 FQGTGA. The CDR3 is CASSLRGRRMFF. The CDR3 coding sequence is TGTGCCAGCAGCTTAAGGGGGCGCCGTATGTTCTTC.

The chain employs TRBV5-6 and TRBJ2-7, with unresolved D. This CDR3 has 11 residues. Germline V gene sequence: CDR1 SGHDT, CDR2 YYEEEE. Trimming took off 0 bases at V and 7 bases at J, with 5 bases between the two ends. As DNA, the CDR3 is TGTGCCAGCAGCTTGGTTCTTGAGCAGTACTTC. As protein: CASSLVLEQYF. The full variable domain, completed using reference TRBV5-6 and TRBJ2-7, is DAGVTQSPTHLIKTRGQQVTLRCSPKSGHDTVSWYQQALGQGPQFIFQYYEEEERQRGNFPDRFSGHQFPNYSSELNVNALLLGDSALYLCASSLVLEQYFGPGTRLTVT.

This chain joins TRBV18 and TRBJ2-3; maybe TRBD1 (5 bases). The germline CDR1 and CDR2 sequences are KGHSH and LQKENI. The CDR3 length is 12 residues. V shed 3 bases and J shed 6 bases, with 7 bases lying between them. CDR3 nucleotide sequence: TGTGCCAGCTCACCTTCAGGGGATACGCAGTATTTT. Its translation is CASSPSGDTQYF. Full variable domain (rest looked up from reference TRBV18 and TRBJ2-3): NAGVMQNPRHLVRRRGQEARLRCSPMKGHSHVYWYRQLPEEGLKFMVYLQKENIIDESGMPKERFSAEFPKEGPSILRIQQVVRGDSAAYFCASSPSGDTQYFGPGTRLTVL.

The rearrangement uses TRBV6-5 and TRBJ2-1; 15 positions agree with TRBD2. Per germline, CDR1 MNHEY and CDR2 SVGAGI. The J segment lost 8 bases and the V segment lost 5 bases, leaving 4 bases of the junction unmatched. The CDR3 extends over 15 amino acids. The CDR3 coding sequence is TGTGCCAGCAGTCGGACTAGCGGGGGGGCCCATGAGCAGTTCTTC. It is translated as CASSRTSGGAHEQFF.

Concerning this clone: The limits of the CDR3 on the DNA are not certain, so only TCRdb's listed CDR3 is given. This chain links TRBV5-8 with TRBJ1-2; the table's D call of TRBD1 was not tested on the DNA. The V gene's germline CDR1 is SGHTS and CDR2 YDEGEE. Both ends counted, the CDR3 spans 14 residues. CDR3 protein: CASSRWGQGAGDTF.

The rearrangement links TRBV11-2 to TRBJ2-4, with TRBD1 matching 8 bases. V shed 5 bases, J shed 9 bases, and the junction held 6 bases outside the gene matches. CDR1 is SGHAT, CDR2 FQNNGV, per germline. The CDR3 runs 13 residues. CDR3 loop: CASSIDRGGIQYF. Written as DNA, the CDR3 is TGTGCCAGCAGCATCGACAGGGGTGGCATTCAGTACTTC.

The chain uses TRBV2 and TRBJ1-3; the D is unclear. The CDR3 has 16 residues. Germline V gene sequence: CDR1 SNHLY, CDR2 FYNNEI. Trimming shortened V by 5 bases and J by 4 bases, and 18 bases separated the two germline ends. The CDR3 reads CASSIENSGLGNTIYF. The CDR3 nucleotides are TGTGCCAGCAGTATCGAGAACTCGGGGTTAGGAAACACCATATATTTT. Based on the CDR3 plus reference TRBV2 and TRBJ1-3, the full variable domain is EPEVTQTPSHQVTQMGQEVILRCVPISNHLYFYWYRQILGQKVEFLVSFYNNEISEKSEIFDDQFSVERPDGSNFTLKIRSTKLEDSAMYFCASSIENSGLGNTIYFGEGSWLTVV.

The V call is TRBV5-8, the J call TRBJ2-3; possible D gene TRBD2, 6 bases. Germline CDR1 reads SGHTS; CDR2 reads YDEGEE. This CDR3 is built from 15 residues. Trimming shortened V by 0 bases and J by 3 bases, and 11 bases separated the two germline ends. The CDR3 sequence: CASSLGTIRTDTQYF. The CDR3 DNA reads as TGTGCCAGCAGCTTGGGGACTATCCGTACAGATACGCAGTATTTT.